The 21 T cell receptor beta chains presented below share a single source sample, sequenced in a study of blood T cells in healthy people across ages. Through a sample-barcoded 5' primer and a J-beta primer mix, a second PCR was run for about 7 to 12 cycles. TCRdb re-called the 5' RACE reads through MiXCR, storing one row per CDR3 protein. The table lists roughly 1.9 million distinct CDR3 sequences, about two fifths of them singletons, with around 23% in the top ten. The sample comprised blood. Receptor source: a human donor in good health.

CDR3 residues: CASSQLLAGGNTNTQYF. The CDR3 bases are TGCGCCAGCAGCCAGTTGCTAGCGGGGGGCAATACAAATACGCAGTATTTT. The chain couples TRBV4-3 to TRBJ2-3, with 11 bases that match TRBD2. The junction had 12 bases not matched to a gene; V was cut back by 3 bases and J by 7 bases. This CDR3 is 17 amino acids long. In germline, CDR1 is LGHNA, CDR2 YSLEER.

The table lists this clonotype with a few counts. The rearrangement uses TRBV10-3 and TRBJ2-1, with 8 bases that match TRBD1. Trimming took 4 bases from V and 9 from J; bases not matched to a gene: 5. The CDR3 spans 13 residues. CDR1 and CDR2 from the germline V gene are ENHRY and SYGVKD. For the CDR3, the DNA is TGTGCCATCAGTGTAGGGACAGGTACTGAGCAGTTCTTC. Its protein is CAISVGTGTEQFF.

This chain uses TRBV3-1 with TRBJ2-1, with 9 bases identical to TRBD2. The CDR3 length is 21 residues. Germline CDR1 and CDR2: LGHDT and YNNKEL (reference sequence). The J segment lost 1 base and the V segment lost 0 bases, leaving 16 bases of the junction unmatched. The CDR3 here is CASSQDRPVSSGTYSYNEQFF. Written as DNA, the CDR3 is TGTGCCAGCAGCCAAGATCGGCCGGTTTCTAGCGGGACCTATTCCTACAATGAGCAGTTCTTC.

This clonotype showed up just a few times. The chain has TRBV7-2 and TRBJ2-3; D may be TRBD1 (5 bases). This CDR3 is built from 14 residues. Germline CDR1 reads SGHTA; CDR2 reads FQGNSA. The germline V and J ends were trimmed by 4 bases and 1 base, with 9 bases remaining between them. The CDR3 coding sequence is TGTGCCAGCAGCTACCGACAGCGCACAGATACGCAGTATTTT. This sequence encodes CASSYRQRTDTQYF. Looking up the rest from reference TRBV7-2 and TRBJ2-3 gives the full variable domain: GAGVSQSPSNKVTEKGKDVELRCDPISGHTALYWYRQSLGQGLEFLIYFQGNSAPDKSGLPSDRFSAERTGGSVSTLTIQRTQQEDSAVYLCASSYRQRTDTQYFGPGTRLTVL.

V and J are TRBV20-1 and TRBJ2-7; 7 positions agree with TRBD2. The better agreement between TRBJ2-5 and the DNA end casts doubt on the J call. Germline CDR1 is DFQATT and CDR2 is SNEGSKA (reference sequence). There are 14 residues in the CDR3. The CDR3 reads CSARDGLAEETQYF. DNA for the CDR3: TGCAGTGCTAGAGATGGTCTAGCGGAAGAGACCCAGTACTTC.

The chain employs TRBV4-1 and TRBJ2-4, with D tentatively TRBD1 or TRBD2 (5 bases each). The last part of the DNA fits TRBJ2-7 better; the J call may be wrong. There are 15 residues in the CDR3. CDR1 MGHRA and CDR2 YSYEKL come from the germline V gene. CDR3 sequence reads: CASSQEEGPIYEQYF. CDR3 coding DNA: TGCGCCAGCAGCCAAGAAGAGGGGCCGATATACGAGCAGTACTTC.

This clonotype was seen a handful of times. The rearrangement joins TRBV11-2 to TRBJ2-3; D not certain. Looked up from germline, CDR1 is SGHAT and CDR2 is FQNNGV. The CDR3 has 13 amino acids. With 2 bases removed from V and 5 bases from J, the gap between germline ends came to 8 bases. The CDR3 here is CASSLFGGDTQYF. The CDR3 bases are TGTGCCAGCAGCTTATTTGGTGGAGATACGCAGTATTTT.

V gene TRBV12-5 combines with J gene TRBJ2-5, with 12 bases that match TRBD1. V was pared by 2 bases and J by 9 bases, with 10 bases of the junction left unmatched. The CDR3 runs 16 residues. CDR1 LGHNT and CDR2 FRNRAP come from the germline V gene. CDR3 amino acids: CASGLPAGGTGGPQYF. CDR3 DNA: TGTGCTAGTGGTTTGCCCGCCGGGGGGACAGGGGGCCCCCAGTACTTC.

The genes are TRBV4-2 and TRBJ2-3; a weak D match, TRBD2 (6 bases). The germline gives CDR1 LGHNA, CDR2 YNFKEQ. V dropped 1 base and J dropped 11 bases, with 25 bases sitting between them. The CDR3 consists of 17 residues. CDR3 loop: CASSQVIGGNPSTGQYF. The CDR3 DNA reads as TGTGCCAGCAGCCAAGTGATTGGGGGGAACCCTTCCACAGGGCAGTATTTT.

Turning to this clonotype: The junction shows a germline mismatch at one end, possibly a read error. The chain is built from TRBV27 and TRBJ2-3; 12 nucleotides line up with TRBD2. The CDR3 is made up of 18 amino acids. CDR1 and CDR2 (germline): MNHEY, SMNVEV (reference sequence). The CDR3 loop reads CASSRRTSGARSADSQYF. The CDR3 bases are TGTGCCAGCAGTAGAAGGACTAGCGGGGCCCGTTCAGCAGATTCGCAGTATTTT.

CDR3 in DNA: TGTGCCAGCAGCGTAGGCTCGAGAGATTTCGGTGAAAAACTGTTTTTT. It codes for CASSVGSRDFGEKLFF. The rearrangement uses TRBV9 and TRBJ1-4; the D is unclear. Germline V gene data show CDR1 as SGDLS and CDR2 as YYNGEE. The ends were cut back, 0 bases at V and 7 bases at J, with 16 bases in the middle. The CDR3 consists of 16 residues.

The chain has TRBV11-3 and TRBJ1-6; the D gene is possibly TRBD1 (5 bases). Germline V lookup: CDR1 SGHNT, CDR2 YENEEA. V shed 5 bases and J shed 8 bases, with 13 bases lying between them. There are 14 residues in the CDR3. The CDR3 sequence is CASSRDLRDSPLHF. In DNA, the CDR3 is TGTGCCAGCAGCCGGGACCTACGGGATTCACCCCTCCACTTT.

This clonotype was recorded many times. The chain links TRBV29-1 to TRBJ2-5, with D possibly TRBD2 on 6 matching bases. The CDR3 consists of 13 residues. Germline V CDR1 and CDR2: SQVTM, ANQGSEA. The V gene lost 4 bases and the J gene lost 7 bases, with 16 bases spanning the gap. The CDR3 DNA reads as TGCAGCGTTGGTGGGGCCCTGGGGGGGACCCAGTACTTC. Amino acid sequence: CSVGGALGGTQYF.

The table lists this clonotype with a few counts. V is TRBV20-1 and J is TRBJ2-7, with 10 positions matching TRBD2. There are 14 residues in the CDR3. Germline CDR1 and CDR2: DFQATT and SNEGSKA (reference sequence). Losses at the gene ends were 6 bases for V and 4 bases for J; bases not matched to a gene: 9. For the CDR3, the DNA is TGCAGTGCAGTTGGGCTAGCGGGGGATTACGAGCAGTACTTC. This sequence encodes CSAVGLAGDYEQYF.

The chain combines TRBV6-1 with TRBJ1-5; no definite D call. Trimming removed 5 bases at V and 2 bases at J, with 10 bases between. This CDR3 has 14 residues. In germline, CDR1 is MNHNS, CDR2 SASEGT. The CDR3 DNA sequence: TGTGCCAGCAGTTCAAATATGGGCAATCAGCCCCAGCATTTT. Translating it yields CASSSNMGNQPQHF.

This clonotype was seen more than once but under ten times. This chain connects TRBV20-1 to TRBJ1-2; 10 nucleotides align to TRBD1. V was pared by 6 bases and J by 7 bases, with 8 bases of the junction left unmatched. The CDR3 runs to 13 residues. Per the germline V gene, CDR1 is DFQATT and CDR2 is SNEGSKA (reference sequence). This CDR3 is CSAIRDRGFGYTF. CDR3 DNA sequence: TGCAGTGCGATCCGGGACAGGGGTTTTGGCTACACCTTC.

This clonotype was seen once. The V gene is TRBV20-1, the J gene TRBJ1-1; D may be TRBD1 (5 bases). The germline V and J ends were trimmed by 5 bases and 0 bases, with 10 bases remaining between them. This CDR3 region has 13 residues. Germline V gene data show CDR1 as DFQATT and CDR2 as SNEGSKA (reference sequence). The CDR3 here is CSAPGPMNTEAFF. CDR3 DNA: TGCAGTGCTCCGGGACCGATGAACACTGAAGCTTTCTTT.

Notes on this clonotype: Germline and junction disagree at one end, which may indicate a read error. The chain employs TRBV24-1 and TRBJ2-3; D tentatively fits TRBD1 or TRBD2 (5 bases each). The germline CDR1 and CDR2 sequences are KGHDR and SFDVKD. This CDR3 contains 15 residues. The CDR3 sequence: CATSDAQGPPDMQYF. The CDR3 bases are TGTGCCACCAGTGATGCCCAGGGACCCCCAGATATGCAGTATTTT.

This clonotype was seen more than once but under ten times. The chain uses TRBV7-2 and TRBJ1-2; D not resolved. Trimming shortened V by 3 bases and J by 2 bases, and 10 bases separated the two germline ends. The CDR3 consists of 14 residues. Germline V lookup: CDR1 SGHTA, CDR2 FQGNSA. CDR3 residues: CASSFTGLNYGYTF. CDR3 nucleotide sequence: TGTGCCAGCAGCTTTACGGGCTTGAACTATGGCTACACCTTC.

The gene calls are TRBV29-1 and TRBJ2-5; 7 bases agree with TRBD2. The germline CDR1 and CDR2 sequences are SQVTM and ANQGSEA. CDR3 length: 14 amino acids. Trimming removed 7 bases from V and 1 base from J; junction bases left unmatched: 9. The CDR3 DNA is TGCAGCGGGAGGCCTAGCGGACTCCAAGAGACCCAGTACTTC. This translates into CSGRPSGLQETQYF.

Only a few counts were recorded for this clonotype. This chain links TRBV16 with TRBJ2-1; TRBD1 matches at 9 bases. This CDR3 region has 14 residues. After removal of 5 bases from V and 9 bases from J, the junction contained 8 bases not matched to a gene. Looked up from germline, CDR1 is KGHSY and CDR2 is FQNENV. The CDR3, as DNA: TGTGCCAGCAGCGGGGACAGGGAGGAGTTTGAGCAGTTCTTC. It encodes CASSGDREEFEQFF.